These 9 T cell receptor beta chains were sequenced from one sample in a study of identical twins. TCRdb reanalysed the 5' RACE reads using MiXCR and keeps one entry per CDR3 protein. The sample includes 1.5 million or so distinct CDR3 sequences, 32% of them seen just once. Sequenced sample: cord blood. The receptors were sampled from a newborn girl in good health.

The chain joins TRBV24-1 to TRBJ1-5; D ambiguous. Germline CDR1 reads KGHDR; CDR2 reads SFDVKD. V was trimmed by 9 bases and J by 3 bases, leaving 14 bases between them. The CDR3 contains 14 residues. For the CDR3, the DNA is TGTGCCACCCCAAGCCAACAGATCAATCAGCCCCAGCATTTT. It codes for CATPSQQINQPQHF.

This clonotype was detected a few times. The CDR3 protein is CASSYFGTGGVKFF. The CDR3 DNA follows: TGTGCCAGCAGTTACTTCGGGACAGGGGGCGTGAAGTTCTTC. The V gene is TRBV6-6, the J gene TRBJ2-1; TRBD1 matches at 12 bases. With 1 base clipped from V and 14 bases from J, the junction kept 6 bases outside the gene matches. CDR1 and CDR2 from the germline V gene are MNHNY and SVGAGI (reference sequence). The CDR3 runs 14 residues.

This clonotype showed up just a few times. This chain joins TRBV7-9 and TRBJ1-2, with TRBD1 as a possible D gene (5 bases). Germline CDR1 and CDR2: SEHNR and FQNEAQ (reference sequence). This CDR3 is 15 amino acids long. With 2 bases removed from V and 3 bases from J, the gap between germline ends came to 13 bases. The CDR3 DNA reads TGTGCCAGCAGCTTAAAGGGGTTCAACTACTATGGCTACACCTTC. The encoded protein is CASSLKGFNYYGYTF.

V gene TRBV28 combines with J gene TRBJ2-7, with D hard to call. Germline assignment: CDR1 MDHEN and CDR2 SYDVKM. This CDR3 comprises 13 residues. Trimming pared 8 bases from V and 6 bases from J, leaving 17 bases between. For the CDR3, the DNA is TGTGCCAGCTCCCATCCTACGGCCTCCGAGCAGTACTTC. Its translation is CASSHPTASEQYF.

For this clonotype: The germline gene is not matched at one end of the junction; a read error may be the cause. V gene TRBV3-1 combines with J gene TRBJ2-3; D tentatively fits TRBD1 or TRBD2 (5 bases each). The CDR3 spans 14 residues. Germline V gene lookup returns CDR1 LGHDT and CDR2 YNNKEL (reference sequence). The CDR3 sequence: CASGQGLGADTQYF. In DNA, the CDR3 is TGTGCCAGCGGCCAAGGTCTGGGGGCAGATACGCAGTATTTT.

V usage is TRBV20-1 and J usage is TRBJ2-1; 8 bases are shared with TRBD2. Trimming removed 3 bases from V and 8 bases from J; junction bases left unmatched: 9. Per germline, CDR1 DFQATT and CDR2 SNEGSKA (reference sequence). This CDR3 has 14 amino acids. The DNA of the CDR3 is TGCAGTGCTAGGGGCGAGCGGGAGTTGGATGAGCAGTTCTTC. It is translated as CSARGERELDEQFF.

This rearrangement joins TRBV4-2 to TRBJ2-3; weak D call: TRBD1 (6 bases). Germline V gene sequence: CDR1 LGHNA, CDR2 YNFKEQ. V lost 0 bases to trimming and J lost 4 bases, with 8 bases between them. The CDR3 sequence is 14 residues long. Here the CDR3 reads CASSQDEGADTQYF. In nucleotides, the CDR3 is TGTGCCAGCAGCCAAGATGAGGGGGCAGATACGCAGTATTTT.

The chain uses TRBV6-5 and TRBJ1-4, with 7 bases that match TRBD1. With 5 bases clipped from V and 1 base from J, the junction kept 7 bases outside the gene matches. CDR1 and CDR2 (germline): MNHEY, SVGAGI. The CDR3 extends over 16 amino acids. The CDR3 nucleotides read TGTGCCAGCAGTCGACAGGGAGCGGGAACTAATGAAAAACTGTTTTTT. Translating gives CASSRQGAGTNEKLFF.

This chain uses TRBV20-1 with TRBJ2-1; D gene ambiguous. V lost 3 bases, J lost 10 bases, and 16 bases lay in between. This CDR3 is built from 13 residues. Germline lookup yields CDR1 DFQATT and CDR2 SNEGSKA (reference sequence). CDR3 protein: CSASWLGFYEQFF. The CDR3 DNA is TGCAGTGCTAGTTGGCTGGGATTCTACGAGCAGTTCTTC.